This T cell receptor beta chain was recorded in a study of blood T cells in healthy people across ages. Combining a sample-barcoded 5' primer with a J-beta primer mix, a second PCR ran for roughly 7 to 12 cycles. TCRdb called the 5' RACE reads again in MiXCR, with one record for every CDR3 protein. The table records over 1,200,000 distinct CDR3 sequences, approximately 59% of them present only once. The length of the CDR3 is 15 residues. Per germline, CDR1 MRHNA and CDR2 SNTAGT. With 5 bases clipped from V and 2 bases from J, the junction kept 6 bases outside the gene matches. The source is a man aged 18-30 years in good health. J is TRBJ2-3 and V is TRBV6-4; 8 bases align to TRBD1. Sequenced sample: blood. DNA of the CDR3: TGTGCCAGCAGTCAGGGGGCGCGGGCCACAGATACGCAGTATTTT. Translated, it gives CASSQGARATDTQYF.